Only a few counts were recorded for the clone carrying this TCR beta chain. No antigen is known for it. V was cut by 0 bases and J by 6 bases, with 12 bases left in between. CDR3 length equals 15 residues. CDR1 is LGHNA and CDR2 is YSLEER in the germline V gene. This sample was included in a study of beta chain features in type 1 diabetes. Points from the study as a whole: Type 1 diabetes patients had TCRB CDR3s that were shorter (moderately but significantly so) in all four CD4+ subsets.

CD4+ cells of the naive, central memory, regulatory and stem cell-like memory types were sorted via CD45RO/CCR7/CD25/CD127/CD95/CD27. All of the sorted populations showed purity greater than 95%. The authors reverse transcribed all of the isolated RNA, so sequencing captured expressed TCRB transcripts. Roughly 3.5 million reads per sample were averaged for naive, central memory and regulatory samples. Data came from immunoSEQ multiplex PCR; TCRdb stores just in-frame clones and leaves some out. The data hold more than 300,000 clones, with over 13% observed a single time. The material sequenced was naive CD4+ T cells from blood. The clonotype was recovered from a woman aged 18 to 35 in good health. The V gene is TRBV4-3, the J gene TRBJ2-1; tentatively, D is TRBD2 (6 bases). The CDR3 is CASSQDLIGGNEQFF. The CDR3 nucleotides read TGCGCCAGCAGCCAAGATTTGATCGGGGGCAATGAGCAGTTCTTC.